This T cell receptor beta chain comes out of a study of T cell repertoires in cytomegalovirus infection. The wider study: Used in the study were CMV epitopes, some recently identified and HLA-C-restricted, others well-studied and HLA-B-restricted. Findings of the study overall: HLA-C-restricted TCR beta clonotypes specific for CMV led the ex vivo response. People with CMV and the relevant HLA were identified by cumulative public TCR beta family frequency.

MiXCR, run by TCRdb on the reads, gives a single entry per CDR3 protein. This table holds about 920,000 distinct CDR3 sequences, 30% to 40% found once. This clonotype was observed at least ten times. Its antigen is not known. Germline lookup yields CDR1 SGHTA and CDR2 FQGNSA. The V end lost 9 bases, the J end lost 1 base, and 4 bases lay between the germline ends. There are 11 residues in the CDR3. The sequencing here drew on cultured CD8+ T cells from PBMCs, taken from culture after CMV antigen stimulation. The chain joins TRBV7-2 to TRBJ2-1; D gene ambiguous. The TCR sequence derives from a human donor in good health (CMV status not recorded). Some clones in this sample may be carry-over from other donors' samples. CDR3 region: CASWSYNEQFF. CDR3 nucleotides: TGTGCCAGTTGGTCCTACAATGAGCAGTTCTTC. Based on the CDR3 plus reference TRBV7-2 and TRBJ2-1, the full variable domain is GAGVSQSPSNKVTEKGKDVELRCDPISGHTALYWYRQSLGQGLEFLIYFQGNSAPDKSGLPSDRFSAERTGGSVSTLTIQRTQQEDSAVYLCASWSYNEQFFGPGTRLTVL.